The 5 T cell receptor beta chains presented below share a single source sample, sequenced in a study of regulatory T cells in long-lasting Graves disease. HTBI primers from iRepertoire and Arm-PCR of CDR3 regions yielded the TCR beta libraries. TCRdb redid the calling of the multiplex PCR reads with MiXCR, one entry per CDR3 protein. The sample holds about 400,000 distinct CDR3 sequences; about 15% are singletons and the top ten take approximately 7.8%. Time point in this sample: newly diagnosed GD, antithyroid drugs for less than 3 months. The TCR library used RNA extracted from PBMCs. The sample also formed part of further work on T cells in Graves' hyperthyroidism and ophthalmopathy.

Sequenced material: peripheral blood mononuclear cells (PBMCs), taken at new diagnosis, from a patient treated with antithyroid drugs. These receptors came from a middle-aged woman with Graves disease.

In its sample, this clonotype was seen many times. The genes are TRBV11-2 and TRBJ2-2; 10 bases map to TRBD2. Trimming cost V 4 bases and J 7 bases; bases outside gene matches: 6. The CDR3 sequence is 15 residues long. Germline values: CDR1 SGHAT, CDR2 FQNNGV. CDR3 nucleotide sequence: TGTGCCAGCAGCTCAAAGCGGGAGGGCGTCGGGGAGCTGTTTTTT. Its protein is CASSSKREGVGELFF.

This clonotype was recorded a few times. This chain uses TRBV2 with TRBJ2-4; 15 bases fit TRBD2. The junction had 14 bases not matched to a gene; V was cut back by 5 bases and J by 15 bases. Germline CDR1 SNHLY, CDR2 FYNNEI. This CDR3 region has 16 residues. The CDR3 DNA reads TGTGCCAGCAGTTTAGGGGCCGGACTAGCGGGAGGGGGCCTGTACTTC. This gives the protein CASSLGAGLAGGGLYF.

This clonotype was counted once. The rearrangement joins TRBV2 to TRBJ2-7, with 11 bases identical to TRBD2. Germline V gene data show CDR1 as SNHLY and CDR2 as FYNNEI. The CDR3 has 15 residues. V trimming: 7 bases; J trimming: 6 bases; junction bases outside the gene matches: 11. The CDR3 DNA reads TGTGCCAGCAAGGGGATGCTAGCGGGAGGTTCCGAGCAGTACTTC. The encoded protein is CASKGMLAGGSEQYF.

With respect to this clonotype: Being one base from a much bigger clone, this may be a read error. This rearrangement joins TRBV14 to TRBJ2-7; D uncertain. The V end was cut by 3 bases, the J end by 10 bases, with 22 bases between. Germline V gives CDR1 SGHDN, CDR2 FVKESK. The CDR3 has 15 residues. CDR3 in amino acids: CASSQMNVWPGDQYF. In nucleotides, the CDR3 is TGTGCCAGCAGCCAGATGAACGTTTGGCCCGGCGACCAGTACTTC. Full variable domain (outside the CDR3, taken from reference TRBV14 and TRBJ2-7): EAGVTQFPSHSVIEKGQTVTLRCDPISGHDNLYWYRRVMGKEIKFLLHFVKESKQDESGMPNNRFLAERTGGTYSTLKVQPAELEDSGVYFCASSQMNVWPGDQYFGPGTRLTVT.

This chain connects TRBV29-1 to TRBJ2-3; 7 bases are shared with TRBD2. Germline CDR1 is SQVTM and CDR2 is ANQGSEA. Trimming cost V 6 bases and J 2 bases; bases outside gene matches: 8. The CDR3 has 14 amino acids. The CDR3 loop reads CSVGGGTPTDTQYF. The CDR3 DNA is TGCAGCGTGGGGGGGGGGACTCCCACAGATACGCAGTATTTT.